What follows describes a single TCR beta chain. This sample was included in a study of blood T cell repertoires in COVID-19. Sequencing used immunoSEQ multiplex PCR; TCRdb keeps in-frame clones, though not all of them. The sample contains 140,000 or so clones, around four fifths of which appear only once. The CDR3 extends over 15 amino acids. Trimming cost V 5 bases and J 3 bases, with 17 bases left between them. Germline V CDR1 and CDR2: MNHEY, SMNVEV (reference sequence). The chain uses TRBV27 and TRBJ2-7; D is ambiguous. The TCR originated in a woman between 40 and 50 years old who had recovered from COVID-19. Material: PBMCs or T cells enriched from blood (not recorded which). CDR3 residues: CASSAVMESIYEQYF. The CDR3 bases are TGTGCCAGCAGTGCCGTCATGGAGTCGATCTACGAGCAGTACTTC.